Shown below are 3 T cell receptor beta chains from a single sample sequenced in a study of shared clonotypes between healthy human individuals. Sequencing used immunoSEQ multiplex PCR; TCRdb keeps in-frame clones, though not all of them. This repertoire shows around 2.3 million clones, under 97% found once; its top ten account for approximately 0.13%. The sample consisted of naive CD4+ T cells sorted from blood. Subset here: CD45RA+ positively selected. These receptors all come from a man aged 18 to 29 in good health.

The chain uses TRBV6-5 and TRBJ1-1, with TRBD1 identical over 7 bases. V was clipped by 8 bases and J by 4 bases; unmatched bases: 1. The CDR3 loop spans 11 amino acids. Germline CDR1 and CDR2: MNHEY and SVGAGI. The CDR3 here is CASAGGTEAFF. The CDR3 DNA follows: TGTGCCAGCGCAGGGGGCACTGAAGCTTTCTTT.

The DNA of the CDR3 is TGTGCCAGCAGCTCCGGACTAGCGGAACGCCTACGGGAGCAGTACTTC. Translated: CASSSGLAERLREQYF. V and J are TRBV11-2 and TRBJ2-7; 10 bases are a match to TRBD2. This CDR3 is built from 16 residues. Trimming cost V 4 bases and J 7 bases; bases outside gene matches: 13. CDR1 is SGHAT and CDR2 is FQNNGV in the germline V gene.

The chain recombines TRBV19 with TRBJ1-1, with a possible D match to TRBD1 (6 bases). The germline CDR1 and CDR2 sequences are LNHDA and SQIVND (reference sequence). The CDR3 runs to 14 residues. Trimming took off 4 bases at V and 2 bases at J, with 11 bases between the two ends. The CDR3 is CASSSWDTNTEAFF. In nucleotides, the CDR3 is TGTGCCAGTAGTAGTTGGGACACCAACACTGAAGCTTTCTTT.